The 29 T cell receptor beta chains given below trace back to one sample, sequenced in a study of beta chain features in type 1 diabetes. Sequenced material consisted of expressed TCRB transcripts (all of the isolated RNA was reverse transcribed). Generated by immunoSEQ multiplex PCR, the TCRdb table keeps only in-frame clones and is missing some. The table has 220,000 or so clones, roughly two thirds seen once. Material: naive CD4+ T cells from blood. These receptor sequences come from a man aged 25 to 40 in good health.

A few counts support this clone. The chain combines TRBV28 with TRBJ1-1; 8 bases align to TRBD1. The CDR3 is made up of 14 amino acids. V lost 6 bases and J lost 4; bases outside the gene matches: 7. Germline V gene data show CDR1 as MDHEN and CDR2 as SYDVKM. CDR3 in amino acids: CASRTGQGGTEAFF. The CDR3 DNA reads as TGTGCCAGCAGAACCGGACAGGGTGGCACTGAAGCTTTCTTT. The whole variable domain, filled in from reference TRBV28 and TRBJ1-1, reads DVKVTQSSRYLVKRTGEKVFLECVQDMDHENMFWYRQDPGLGLRLIYFSYDVKMKEKGDIPEGYSVSREKKERFSLILESASTNQTSMYLCASRTGQGGTEAFFGQGTRLTVV.

This clone was counted only a few times. The rearrangement joins TRBV28 to TRBJ2-7; D not certain. Germline V gene data show CDR1 as MDHEN and CDR2 as SYDVKM. Trimming pared 1 base from V and 3 bases from J, leaving 4 bases between. This CDR3 contains 12 residues. For the CDR3, the DNA is TGTGCCAGCAGTTTATCCCACTACGAGCAGTACTTC. Translating it yields CASSLSHYEQYF.

This chain uses TRBV29-1 with TRBJ1-1; unclear D gene. The CDR3 has 14 residues. The germline gives CDR1 SQVTM, CDR2 ANQGSEA. Between the trimmed V and J ends, which lost 8 bases and 1 base, there was a span of 17 bases. The DNA for the CDR3 is TGCAGCTCCCGCGAGGGATATTCGAACACTGAAGCTTTCTTT. Translation: CSSREGYSNTEAFF. Filled out from reference TRBV29-1 and TRBJ1-1, the complete variable domain reads SAVISQKPSRDICQRGTSLTIQCQVDSQVTMMFWYRQQPGQSLTLIATANQGSEATYESGFVIDKFPISRPNLTFSTLTVSNMSPEDSSIYLCSSREGYSNTEAFFGQGTRLTVV.

V and J are TRBV5-4 and TRBJ2-5, with D hard to call. Germline lookup yields CDR1 SGHNT and CDR2 YYREEE (reference sequence). This CDR3 is built from 13 residues. V was clipped by 3 bases and J by 5 bases, with 11 bases between them. The CDR3 sequence: CASSSNLGETQYF. The DNA of the CDR3 is TGTGCCAGCAGCTCGAACCTGGGGGAGACCCAGTACTTC.

The rearrangement links TRBV9 to TRBJ1-2; D is undetermined. This CDR3 comprises 13 residues. Germline V gene data show CDR1 as SGDLS and CDR2 as YYNGEE. Trimming removed 0 bases from V and 4 bases from J, with 7 bases in between. CDR3 nucleotides: TGTGCCAGCAGCGTAGACAGCGGCTATGGCTACACCTTC. It codes for CASSVDSGYGYTF.

The rearrangement uses TRBV7-2 and TRBJ2-2, with D tentatively TRBD2 (6 bases). V lost 5 bases and J lost 4, with 17 bases in between. The CDR3 extends over 16 amino acids. Per the germline V gene, CDR1 is SGHTA and CDR2 is FQGNSA. The CDR3 is CASSPRTTWSTGELFF. CDR3 sequence (DNA): TGTGCCAGCAGCCCCCGGACTACCTGGAGCACCGGGGAGCTGTTTTTT.

The chain recombines TRBV7-9 with TRBJ2-1; a weak D match, TRBD2 (6 bases). The CDR3 is made up of 12 amino acids. In germline, CDR1 is SEHNR, CDR2 FQNEAQ (reference sequence). The germline V and J ends were trimmed by 5 bases and 9 bases, with 11 bases remaining between them. The DNA of the CDR3 is TGTGCCAGCAGCCCGACCGGGAGTGAGCAGTTCTTC. Translation gives CASSPTGSEQFF.

The gene calls are TRBV9 and TRBJ2-2; no firm D call. Trimming left V 0 bases short and J 6 bases short, with 6 bases between. Germline lookup yields CDR1 SGDLS and CDR2 YYNGEE. The CDR3 sequence is 13 residues long. The CDR3 region is CASSVAGSGELFF. The CDR3 DNA is TGTGCCAGCAGCGTAGCGGGTTCCGGGGAGCTGTTTTTT.

The rearrangement joins TRBV30 to TRBJ2-3; maybe TRBD2 (6 bases). The CDR3 runs to 15 residues. V lost 4 bases to trimming and J lost 2 bases, with 16 bases between them. Germline values: CDR1 GTSNPN, CDR2 SVGIG (reference sequence). CDR3 in amino acids: CAWTLGGSYTDTQYF. CDR3 in DNA: TGTGCCTGGACCCTTGGGGGGAGTTACACAGATACGCAGTATTTT.

This clone was counted a single time. The DNA of the CDR3 is TGTGCCTGGAGTACACAGGGGACTCAGCCCCAGCATTTT. Translation gives CAWSTQGTQPQHF. V usage is TRBV30 and J usage is TRBJ1-5; 7 bases agree with TRBD1. V gave up 2 bases and J gave up 6 bases; unmatched junction bases: 4. The CDR3 sequence is 13 residues long. The germline V gene encodes CDR1 GTSNPN and CDR2 SVGIG (reference sequence).

This clone was counted once. This chain uses TRBV5-1 with TRBJ2-5, with 8 bases fitting TRBD1. CDR1 is SGHRS, CDR2 YFSETQ, per germline. The CDR3 runs 15 residues. The V segment lost 1 base and the J segment 4 bases; nucleotides outside the gene matches: 6. CDR3 DNA: TGCGCCAGCAGCTTGTTGACAGGGGATCGAGAGACCCAGTACTTC. It is translated as CASSLLTGDRETQYF.

CDR3 sequence reads: CAWTGKSAEKLFF. For the CDR3, the DNA is TGTGCCTGGACGGGAAAGTCGGCAGAAAAACTGTTTTTT. This chain connects TRBV30 to TRBJ1-4, with D hard to call. Per the germline V gene, CDR1 is GTSNPN and CDR2 is SVGIG (reference sequence). The V end was cut by 4 bases, the J end by 8 bases, with 14 bases between. This CDR3 region has 13 residues.

The V gene is TRBV6-5, the J gene TRBJ2-3; no clear D gene. The CDR3 contains 11 residues. The V end was cut by 4 bases, the J end by 6 bases, with 5 bases between. Germline V gene sequence: CDR1 MNHEY, CDR2 SVGAGI. The CDR3 here is CASSFVDTQYF. The CDR3 DNA is TGTGCCAGCAGTTTTGTGGATACGCAGTATTTT.

The V call is TRBV11-2, the J call TRBJ2-1, with 7 bases matching TRBD1. Germline V lookup: CDR1 SGHAT, CDR2 FQNNGV. V gave up 4 bases and J gave up 6 bases; unmatched junction bases: 9. This CDR3 contains 15 residues. This CDR3 is CASSSLRGTVNEQFF. Written as DNA, the CDR3 is TGTGCCAGCAGCTCCTTGAGGGGGACAGTCAATGAGCAGTTCTTC.

The chain is built from TRBV29-1 and TRBJ2-3; TRBD1 is a possible D gene (6 bases). Deletions cut 8 bases from V and 2 bases from J, with 17 bases between. CDR1 is SQVTM, CDR2 ANQGSEA, per germline. This CDR3 contains 14 residues. The CDR3 reads CSSLAGASTDTQYF. The CDR3 nucleotides read TGCAGCTCTCTGGCAGGGGCCTCCACAGATACGCAGTATTTT.

The genes are TRBV6-1 and TRBJ2-4; no firm D call. The germline gives CDR1 MNHNS, CDR2 SASEGT. V lost 6 bases, J lost 5 bases, and 14 bases lay in between. CDR3 length equals 14 residues. CDR3 DNA: TGTGCCAGCAGGCCCCCGGGTGCGGAAAACATTCAGTACTTC. It yields the protein CASRPPGAENIQYF.

The chain joins TRBV7-9 to TRBJ2-7; D gene uncertain. The V gene lost 4 bases and the J gene lost 3 bases, with 13 bases spanning the gap. This CDR3 comprises 14 residues. The germline V gene has CDR1 SEHNR and CDR2 FQNEAQ (reference sequence). CDR3 bases: TGTGCCAGCAGCTCCGTCAGAATCGACTACGAGCAGTACTTC. Translating gives CASSSVRIDYEQYF. Based on the CDR3 plus reference TRBV7-9 and TRBJ2-7, the full variable domain is DTGVSQNPRHKITKRGQNVTFRCDPISEHNRLYWYRQTLGQGPEFLTYFQNEAQLEKSRLLSDRFSAERPKGSFSTLEIQRTEQGDSAMYLCASSSVRIDYEQYFGPGTRLTVT.

The chain recombines TRBV29-1 with TRBJ2-7; D uncertain. V shed 4 bases and J shed 7 bases, with 14 bases lying between them. This CDR3 is built from 12 residues. Germline V CDR1 and CDR2: SQVTM, ANQGSEA. The chain's CDR3 is CSVGEGTSEQYF. The CDR3 DNA sequence: TGCAGCGTTGGCGAAGGAACATCTGAGCAGTACTTC.

This chain's CDR3 is CASSLDQTMTGYTF. The CDR3, as DNA: TGTGCCAGCAGCTTAGACCAGACTATGACGGGCTACACCTTC. This rearrangement joins TRBV7-9 to TRBJ1-2; D is uncertain. CDR1 and CDR2 (germline): SEHNR, FQNEAQ (reference sequence). Trimming removed 1 base from V and 8 bases from J, with 14 bases in between. This CDR3 is 14 amino acids long.

The chain joins TRBV9 to TRBJ2-3; weak D call: TRBD2 (6 bases). This CDR3 is built from 16 residues. The V gene's germline CDR1 is SGDLS and CDR2 YYNGEE. V lost 4 bases and J lost 0, with 15 bases in between. The CDR3 sequence is CASSPRGRGSTDTQYF. CDR3 DNA: TGTGCCAGCAGCCCCCGAGGGCGGGGTAGCACAGATACGCAGTATTTT.

This clone was observed a few times. The chain carries TRBV30 and TRBJ2-7; the match to TRBD1 covers 10 bases. Germline-derived CDR1 and CDR2 are GTSNPN and SVGIG (reference sequence). After removal of 2 bases from V and 0 bases from J, the junction contained 4 bases not matched to a gene. The CDR3 is made up of 15 amino acids. The CDR3 DNA sequence: TGTGCCTGGAGTACCGGGACAGGGGACTCCTACGAGCAGTACTTC. It translates to CAWSTGTGDSYEQYF. Full variable domain (rest looked up from reference TRBV30 and TRBJ2-7): SQTIHQWPATLVQPVGSPLSLECTVEGTSNPNLYWYRQAAGRGLQLLFYSVGIGQISSEVPQNLSASRPQDRQFILSSKKLLLSDSGFYLCAWSTGTGDSYEQYFGPGTRLTVT.

The chain employs TRBV30 and TRBJ2-1; D is undetermined. Germline CDR1 is GTSNPN and CDR2 is SVGIG (reference sequence). The CDR3 sequence is 11 residues long. V lost 6 bases and J 4 bases, leaving 7 bases between the germline ends. CDR3 sequence reads: CACRSYNEQFF. CDR3 coding DNA: TGTGCCTGTAGGAGTTACAATGAGCAGTTCTTC.

The J gene is TRBJ1-5, the V gene TRBV30; D gene unclear. This CDR3 has 14 residues. The V end was cut by 3 bases, the J end by 11 bases, with 20 bases between. Germline values: CDR1 GTSNPN, CDR2 SVGIG (reference sequence). The CDR3 region has the DNA TGTGCCTGGAGCACTAAGACTGATCGAACGTCCCAGCATTTT. Amino acid sequence: CAWSTKTDRTSQHF.

This chain connects TRBV21-1 to TRBJ2-3; the D segment call TRBD2 is taken from the table without a DNA check. TRBV21-1 is tagged as a pseudogene. The CDR3 sequence is 14 residues long. The chain's CDR3 is CASRSEPGQDTQYF. DNA of the CDR3: TGTGCCAGCAGGTCGGAACCGGGTCAAGATACGCAGTATTTT.

The J gene is TRBJ2-1, the V gene TRBV13; D gene ambiguous. Germline V gives CDR1 PRHDT, CDR2 FYEKMQ (reference sequence). The CDR3 is 11 residues long. Trimming cost V 5 bases and J 10 bases, with 9 bases left between them. Here the CDR3 reads CASSVRREQFF. The CDR3 nucleotides are TGTGCCAGCAGCGTGAGAAGGGAGCAGTTCTTC.

V gene TRBV7-2 combines with J gene TRBJ2-3; TRBD2 matches 10 bases. With 5 bases clipped from V and 14 bases from J, the junction kept 13 bases outside the gene matches. Germline V gene lookup returns CDR1 SGHTA and CDR2 FQGNSA. The CDR3 runs 14 residues. In DNA, the CDR3 is TGTGCCAGCAGCCAAGGTCTAGCGGGGGCCCCGCCGTATTTT. Amino acids: CASSQGLAGAPPYF.

The chain combines TRBV12-5 with TRBJ2-2, with 8 bases lining up with TRBD2. V shed 4 bases, J shed 6 bases, and the junction held 7 bases outside the gene matches. The germline CDR1 and CDR2 sequences are LGHNT and FRNRAP. There are 15 residues in the CDR3. As DNA, the CDR3 is TGTGCTAGTGGTTCGGGGACTAGGCGTCCCGGGGAGCTGTTTTTT. Its protein product is CASGSGTRRPGELFF.

This chain uses TRBV10-3 with TRBJ2-3; TRBD1 aligns across 9 bases. J gave up 0 bases and V 6 bases, and 4 bases lay outside the gene matches. The CDR3 is made up of 15 amino acids. Germline values: CDR1 ENHRY, CDR2 SYGVKD. The CDR3 spells CAISAGQGSTDTQYF. In DNA, the CDR3 is TGTGCCATCAGCGCCGGACAGGGGAGCACAGATACGCAGTATTTT.

This chain connects TRBV4-3 to TRBJ2-7; D not certain. CDR1 and CDR2 (germline): LGHNA, YSLEER. V lost 0 bases to trimming and J lost 3 bases, with 9 bases between them. The CDR3 extends over 14 amino acids. The CDR3 nucleotides read TGCGCCAGCAGCCAAGACAGAGGCGACTACGAGCAGTACTTC. It encodes CASSQDRGDYEQYF.